This T cell receptor (beta chain) was recorded in a study of blood T cell repertoires in COVID-19. In the original workflow: Cell counts per sample came from amplifying reference gene primers. Clones were sequenced by immunoSEQ multiplex PCR, and TCRdb holds only the in-frame ones, with some missing. V and J calls and clone size are copied from that table; D and trimming were computed from the DNA. The repertoire holds around 100,000 clones, with around 90% as singletons. The V gene end was trimmed by 5 bases and the J gene end by 8 bases; junction bases not matched to a gene: 9. Germline V lookup: CDR1 SEHNR, CDR2 FQNEAQ (reference sequence). The CDR3 consists of 14 residues.

The rearrangement uses TRBV7-9 and TRBJ1-3, with 7 bases matching TRBD1. Specimen: peripheral blood. This receptor was identified in a woman of 80 years or more with acute or convalescent COVID-19. Here the CDR3 reads CASSPTGTVYTIYF. The CDR3 DNA reads as TGTGCCAGCAGCCCGACAGGGACCGTCTACACCATATATTTT. Together with reference TRBV7-9 and TRBJ1-3, the CDR3 gives the full variable domain: DTGVSQNPRHKITKRGQNVTFRCDPISEHNRLYWYRQTLGQGPEFLTYFQNEAQLEKSRLLSDRFSAERPKGSFSTLEIQRTEQGDSAMYLCASSPTGTVYTIYFGEGSWLTVV.